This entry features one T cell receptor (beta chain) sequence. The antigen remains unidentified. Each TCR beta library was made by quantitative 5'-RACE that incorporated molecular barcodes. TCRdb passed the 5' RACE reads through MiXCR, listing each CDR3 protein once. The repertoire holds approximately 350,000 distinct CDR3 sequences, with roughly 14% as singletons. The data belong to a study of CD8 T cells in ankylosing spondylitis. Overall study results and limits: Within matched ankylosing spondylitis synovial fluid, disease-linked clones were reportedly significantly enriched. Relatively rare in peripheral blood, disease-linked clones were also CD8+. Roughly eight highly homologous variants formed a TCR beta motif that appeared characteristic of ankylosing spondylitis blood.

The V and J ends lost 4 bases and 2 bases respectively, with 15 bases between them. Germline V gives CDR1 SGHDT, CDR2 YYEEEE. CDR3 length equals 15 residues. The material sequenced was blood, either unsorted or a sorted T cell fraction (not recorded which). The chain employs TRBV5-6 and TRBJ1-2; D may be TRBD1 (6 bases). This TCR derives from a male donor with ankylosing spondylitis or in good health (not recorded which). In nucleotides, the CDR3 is TGTGCCAGCAGCGCCTTAGGACAGTCAAACTATGGCTACACCTTC. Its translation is CASSALGQSNYGYTF.